The 28 T cell receptor beta chains reported below all come from one sample, sequenced in a study of patients and donors after allogeneic stem cell transplantation. TCRdb re-called the RT-PCR reads through MiXCR, storing one row per CDR3 protein. Of tens of thousands of distinct CDR3 sequences detected, 48% appear once; the ten largest clones hold approximately 66%. Sequencing input: blood, either unsorted or a sorted T cell fraction (not recorded which). These receptors all stem from a human donor who was either an allogeneic HSCT recipient or a stem cell or donor lymphocyte infusion donor (not recorded which). It is not recorded whose cells these are; they may come from a transplant donor.

This clonotype was counted between two and nine times. The chain employs TRBV7-9 and TRBJ1-3; TRBD1 is a possible D gene (6 bases). V lost 2 bases, J lost 1 base, and 12 bases lay in between. The germline V gene encodes CDR1 SEHNR and CDR2 FQNEAQ (reference sequence). The CDR3 contains 16 residues. The CDR3 sequence is CASSLFGGASGNTIYF. CDR3 sequence (DNA): TGTGCCAGCAGCTTATTCGGGGGCGCTTCTGGAAACACCATATATTTT.

This chain links TRBV3-1 with TRBJ2-7; TRBD1 might be the D (5 bases). CDR1 is LGHDT, CDR2 YNNKEL, per germline (reference sequence). V was shortened by 0 bases and J by 12 bases, with 9 bases between the two germline ends. The CDR3 extends over 11 amino acids. CDR3 in DNA: TGTGCCAGCAGCCAAGATCTAGACAGGTACTTC. Encoded protein: CASSQDLDRYF.

This clonotype was picked up a small number of times. The chain joins TRBV4-1 to TRBJ1-1; TRBD1 matches 7 bases. The CDR3 runs 15 residues. In germline, CDR1 is MGHRA, CDR2 YSYEKL. Losses at the gene ends were 4 bases for V and 0 bases for J; bases not matched to a gene: 5. The CDR3 DNA sequence: TGCGCCAGCAGCCCCCCGGGACAGCTGAACACTGAAGCTTTCTTT. Residues: CASSPPGQLNTEAFF.

The rearrangement links TRBV12-3 or TRBV12-4 to TRBJ1-1; 9 bases map to TRBD1. The CDR3 runs 16 residues. Unmatched junction bases numbered 5, after V lost 2 bases and J lost 1 base. CDR3 sequence (DNA): TGTGCCAGCAGTTTATCGACAGGGGGTAGGAACACTGAAGCTTTCTTT. This encodes CASSLSTGGRNTEAFF.

This clonotype has only a few counts. The chain combines TRBV12-3 or TRBV12-4 with TRBJ1-1, with 9 nucleotides matching TRBD1. The V segment lost 5 bases and the J segment 4 bases; nucleotides outside the gene matches: 8. The CDR3 contains 15 residues. The CDR3: CASSTRDRASTEAFF. DNA for the CDR3: TGTGCCAGCAGTACCCGGGACAGGGCGTCCACTGAAGCTTTCTTT.

This clonotype was detected only a few times. CDR3 coding DNA: TGTGCCAGCAGCCAGCCGGGACGGCGCCATGAAAAACTGTTTTTT. Amino acid sequence: CASSQPGRRHEKLFF. V gene TRBV6-2 or TRBV6-3 combines with J gene TRBJ1-4; D might be TRBD1 (5 bases). Between the trimmed V and J ends, which lost 6 bases and 6 bases, there was a span of 17 bases. The length of the CDR3 is 15 residues. Germline V gives CDR1 MNHEY, CDR2 SVGEGT.

The sample holds one count of this clonotype. The rearrangement uses TRBV6-2 or TRBV6-3 and TRBJ2-2; possibly TRBD2 for D (5 bases). This CDR3 comprises 14 residues. Germline lookup yields CDR1 MNHEY and CDR2 SVGEGT. Trimming stripped 1 base from V and 6 bases from J, with 9 bases between. DNA for the CDR3: TGTGCCAGCAGTTACTGGGGAGCCTCCGGGGAGCTGTTTTTT. This sequence encodes CASSYWGASGELFF.

The chain combines TRBV7-9 with TRBJ1-1; 7 bases are a match to TRBD1. The trim removed 1 base at V and 5 bases at J, leaving 4 bases unmatched. This CDR3 comprises 14 residues. The germline V gene encodes CDR1 SEHNR and CDR2 FQNEAQ (reference sequence). In nucleotides, the CDR3 is TGTGCCAGCAGCTTAGGCCGCAGGGGGACTGAAGCTTTCTTT. It yields the protein CASSLGRRGTEAFF.

V usage is TRBV5-1 and J usage is TRBJ2-1; weak D call: TRBD1 (6 bases). Germline V lookup: CDR1 SGHRS, CDR2 YFSETQ. V lost 2 bases and J lost 2, with 11 bases in between. The CDR3 consists of 15 residues. The CDR3 bases are TGCGCCAGCAGCTTCCAGGGGACCCCCTACAATGAGCAGTTCTTC. It codes for CASSFQGTPYNEQFF. Full variable domain (outside the CDR3, taken from reference TRBV5-1 and TRBJ2-1): KAGVTQTPRYLIKTRGQQVTLSCSPISGHRSVSWYQQTPGQGLQFLFEYFSETQRNKGNFPGRFSGRQFSNSRSEMNVSTLELGDSALYLCASSFQGTPYNEQFFGPGTRLTVL.

This chain joins TRBV4-3 and TRBJ1-1, with TRBD1 matching over 12 bases. Germline-derived CDR1 and CDR2 are LGHNA and YSLEER. V lost 0 bases, J lost 4 bases, and 6 bases stayed unmatched. The CDR3 runs to 17 residues. In DNA, the CDR3 is TGCGCCAGCAGCCAAGAGGTGGGACAGGGGGCGCTCACTGAAGCTTTCTTT. This gives the protein CASSQEVGQGALTEAFF.

This clonotype was detected once. V usage is TRBV7-9 and J usage is TRBJ1-2; D is undetermined. This CDR3 is built from 16 residues. Germline V gene lookup returns CDR1 SEHNR and CDR2 FQNEAQ (reference sequence). Trimming shortened V by 5 bases and J by 5 bases, and 21 bases separated the two germline ends. CDR3 sequence: CASSPQGADGAYGYTF. The CDR3 DNA sequence: TGTGCCAGCAGCCCCCAAGGCGCAGACGGTGCGTATGGCTACACCTTC.

This clonotype occurred many times. J is TRBJ1-4 and V is TRBV4-3, with 8 bases lining up with TRBD1. Germline-derived CDR1 and CDR2 are LGHNA and YSLEER. Trimming took 0 bases from V and 7 from J; bases not matched to a gene: 16. This CDR3 has 19 amino acids. The CDR3 nucleotides read TGCGCCAGCAGCCAAGAAATCGGGACAGGCCGAGGATTGGGTGAAAAACTGTTTTTT. Protein sequence: CASSQEIGTGRGLGEKLFF.

This clonotype was found a few times. V is TRBV14 and J is TRBJ1-6; TRBD1 matches at 8 bases. This CDR3 spans 16 amino acids. Germline CDR1 SGHDN, CDR2 FVKESK. J was trimmed by 9 bases and V by 4 bases; bases with no gene match: 11. For the CDR3, the DNA is TGTGCCAGCAGCCGCACCTCAGGGGGCCACGGTTCACCCCTCCACTTT. Amino acid sequence: CASSRTSGGHGSPLHF.

The V gene is TRBV4-3, the J gene TRBJ1-2; D possibly corresponds to TRBD1 (5 bases). This CDR3 is built from 18 residues. Trimming left V 3 bases short and J 4 bases short, with 24 bases between. The germline CDR1 and CDR2 sequences are LGHNA and YSLEER. The DNA of the CDR3 is TGCGCCAGCAGCCAGGATTTCTTCAGGGAGGGCTTGGTCTATGGCTACACCTTC. This gives the protein CASSQDFFREGLVYGYTF.

The CDR3 coding sequence is TGTGCCAAAGGACAGAAGAGGGGACTAGCGGTCGAGCAGTACTTC. The encoded protein is CAKGQKRGLAVEQYF. The V and J genes are TRBV6-2 or TRBV6-3 and TRBJ2-7; 11 bases map to TRBD2. Per the germline V gene, CDR1 is MNHEY and CDR2 is SVGEGT. The CDR3 totals 15 residues. J lost 6 bases, V lost 10 bases, and 14 bases had no gene match.

The chain combines TRBV29-1 with TRBJ1-1; TRBD1 matches 7 bases. This CDR3 is 11 amino acids long. The germline V gene has CDR1 SQVTM and CDR2 ANQGSEA. With V trimmed by 5 bases and J by 6 bases, 3 bases remained unmatched. CDR3 amino acids: CSVNTGAEAFF. The CDR3 coding sequence is TGCAGCGTTAACACAGGGGCTGAAGCTTTCTTT.

This clonotype was detected only a few times. The chain links TRBV18 to TRBJ1-3, with 7 bases identical to TRBD1. Germline trimming cut 2 bases from V and 0 bases from J; bases unmatched to any gene: 7. The CDR3 totals 17 residues. Germline loops: CDR1 KGHSH, CDR2 LQKENI. The CDR3 region has the DNA TGTGCCAGCTCACCAGGAACAGGGGTTTCCTCTGGAAACACCATATATTTT. Translating gives CASSPGTGVSSGNTIYF.

The gene calls are TRBV28 and TRBJ2-3; the match to TRBD2 covers 9 bases. From germline, CDR1 is MDHEN and CDR2 SYDVKM. The CDR3 runs to 13 residues. J was trimmed by 5 bases and V by 7 bases; bases with no gene match: 4. In DNA, the CDR3 is TGTGCCAGCACCTTAGCGGGAGAAGATACGCAGTATTTT. This codes for CASTLAGEDTQYF.

This clonotype came up a few times. V and J are TRBV18 and TRBJ1-5; unclear D gene. CDR1 is KGHSH, CDR2 LQKENI, per germline. V lost 6 bases and J 4 bases, leaving 10 bases between the germline ends. This CDR3 region has 13 residues. As DNA, the CDR3 is TGTGCCAGCTCTTCTCTGGAGAATCAGCCCCAGCATTTT. Its protein product is CASSSLENQPQHF.

This clonotype was detected once. The chain has TRBV11-2 and TRBJ1-1; 10 bases map to TRBD1. Germline V gene data show CDR1 as SGHAT and CDR2 as FQNNGV. With V trimmed by 5 bases and J by 0 bases, 9 bases remained unmatched. The CDR3 is made up of 17 amino acids. The CDR3 loop reads CASSPWGDRGVNTEAFF. The CDR3 DNA reads TGTGCCAGCAGCCCGTGGGGGGACAGGGGAGTGAACACTGAAGCTTTCTTT. The full variable domain, rest sourced from reference TRBV11-2 and TRBJ1-1, is EAGVAQSPRYKIIEKRQSVAFWCNPISGHATLYWYQQILGQGPKLLIQFQNNGVVDDSQLPKDRFSAERLKGVDSTLKIQPAKLEDSAVYLCASSPWGDRGVNTEAFFGQGTRLTVV.

This clonotype has just a few counts. The chain employs TRBV12-3 or TRBV12-4 and TRBJ1-5; TRBD1 is a possible D gene (6 bases). Trimming stripped 4 bases from V and 2 bases from J, with 12 bases between. This CDR3 has 15 amino acids. The CDR3 protein is CASSSGGGGNQPQHF. CDR3 nucleotides: TGTGCCAGCAGTTCGGGAGGGGGAGGCAATCAGCCCCAGCATTTT.

This clonotype came up a few times. The chain uses TRBV6-1 and TRBJ1-5; 7 bases agree with TRBD1. The trim removed 6 bases at V and 4 bases at J, leaving 6 bases unmatched. This CDR3 region has 14 residues. The germline CDR1 and CDR2 sequences are MNHNS and SASEGT. CDR3 protein: CASRGGTANQPQHF. The CDR3 region has the DNA TGTGCCAGCAGAGGAGGGACAGCAAATCAGCCCCAGCATTTT.

This clonotype was detected a few times. The V and J genes are TRBV4-1 and TRBJ2-2, with 8 bases identical to TRBD2. Losses at the gene ends were 4 bases for V and 3 bases for J; bases not matched to a gene: 4. This CDR3 has 15 residues. Germline loops: CDR1 MGHRA, CDR2 YSYEKL. The CDR3 here is CASSRAGGYTGELFF. In nucleotides, the CDR3 is TGCGCCAGCAGCCGGGCGGGGGGTTACACCGGGGAGCTGTTTTTT.

A few counts support this clonotype. The rearrangement links TRBV4-2 to TRBJ1-4, with no clear D. CDR3 length: 15 residues. In germline, CDR1 is LGHNA, CDR2 YNFKEQ. V lost 0 bases, J lost 5 bases, and 10 bases lay in between. The CDR3 spells CASSQEGIANEKLFF. The CDR3 DNA follows: TGTGCCAGCAGCCAAGAGGGGATAGCGAATGAAAAACTGTTTTTT.

This clonotype appeared a few times. The genes are TRBV28 and TRBJ1-2; D unclear. This CDR3 spans 13 amino acids. The V and J ends lost 1 base and 8 bases respectively, with 11 bases between them. CDR1 and CDR2 (germline): MDHEN, SYDVKM. The CDR3 here is CASSLFGFEGYTF. In DNA form, the CDR3 reads TGTGCCAGCAGTTTATTCGGGTTTGAGGGCTACACCTTC.

The chain combines TRBV13 with TRBJ1-3; no reliable D call. CDR1 is PRHDT and CDR2 is FYEKMQ in the germline V gene (reference sequence). Deletions cut 5 bases from V and 0 bases from J, with 14 bases between. The CDR3 is 16 amino acids. The CDR3 coding sequence is TGTGCCAGCAGCCGTCGTGAAGGTAGCTCTGGAAACACCATATATTTT. Residues: CASSRREGSSGNTIYF.

The genes are TRBV15 and TRBJ1-2; D is undetermined. The ends were cut back, 7 bases at V and 0 bases at J, with 6 bases in the middle. Germline loops: CDR1 LNHNV, CDR2 YYDKDF (reference sequence). The CDR3 spans 12 residues. The CDR3 region is CATKGTNYGYTF. CDR3 DNA: TGTGCCACCAAAGGGACTAACTATGGCTACACCTTC.

The rearrangement joins TRBV20-1 to TRBJ1-5, with D possibly TRBD1 on 5 matching bases. Germline V gives CDR1 DFQATT, CDR2 SNEGSKA (reference sequence). CDR3 length: 15 amino acids. Trimming cost V 7 bases and J 0 bases, with 16 bases left between them. CDR3 residues: CSVQGLRNSNQPQHF. The CDR3 nucleotides are TGCAGTGTCCAGGGTCTGCGGAATAGCAATCAGCCCCAGCATTTT.